This TCR beta chain was documented in a study of cytomegalovirus exposure and HLA in healthy donors. Study-level results: In a later analysis, compared with equally common non-associated chains, HLA-associated beta chains were more expanded.

The CDR3 loop spans 12 amino acids. Trimming cost V 7 bases and J 3 bases, with 7 bases left between them. Germline V gene sequence: CDR1 LNHDA, CDR2 SQIVND (reference sequence). The PCR contained 60 Vbeta and 13 Jbeta primers. This table comes from immunoSEQ multiplex PCR, and its TCRdb copy is limited to in-frame clones, with some not included. The sample has roughly 100,000 clones; roughly 80% are singletons. Comments on this clone: Its antigen remains unidentified.

The chain has TRBV19 and TRBJ1-3; no firm D call. Sequencing used PBMCs. This TCR was recovered from a man aged 55 to 69 in good health and CMV-seronegative. Written as DNA, the CDR3 is TGTGCCAGTACCGGGGATGGAAACACCATATATTTT. It is translated as CASTGDGNTIYF.